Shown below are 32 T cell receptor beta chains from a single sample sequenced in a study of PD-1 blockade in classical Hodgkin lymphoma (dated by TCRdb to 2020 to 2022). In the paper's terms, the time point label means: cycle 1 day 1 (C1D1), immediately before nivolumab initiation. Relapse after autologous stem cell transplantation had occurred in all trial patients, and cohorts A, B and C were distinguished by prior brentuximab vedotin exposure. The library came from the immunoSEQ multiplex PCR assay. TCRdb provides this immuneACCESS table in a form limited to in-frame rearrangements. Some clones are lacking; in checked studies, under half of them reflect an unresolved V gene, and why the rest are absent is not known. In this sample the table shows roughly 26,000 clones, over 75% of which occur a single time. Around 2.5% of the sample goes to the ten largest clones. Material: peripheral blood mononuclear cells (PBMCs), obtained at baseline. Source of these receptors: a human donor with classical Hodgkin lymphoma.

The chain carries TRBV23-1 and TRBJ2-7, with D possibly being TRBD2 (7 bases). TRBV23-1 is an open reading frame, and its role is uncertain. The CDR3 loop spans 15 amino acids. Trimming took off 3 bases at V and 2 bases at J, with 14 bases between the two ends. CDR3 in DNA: TGCGCCAGCAGTCAGTGGCGGGGGCGCACCTACGAGCAGTACTTC. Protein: CASSQWRGRTYEQYF.

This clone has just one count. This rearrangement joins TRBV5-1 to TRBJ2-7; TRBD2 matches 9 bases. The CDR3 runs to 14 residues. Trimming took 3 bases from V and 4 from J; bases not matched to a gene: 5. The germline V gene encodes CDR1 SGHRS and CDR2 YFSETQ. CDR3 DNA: TGCGCCAGCAGCTCGCTCAGCGGGGGGTACGAGCAGTACTTC. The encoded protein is CASSSLSGGYEQYF.

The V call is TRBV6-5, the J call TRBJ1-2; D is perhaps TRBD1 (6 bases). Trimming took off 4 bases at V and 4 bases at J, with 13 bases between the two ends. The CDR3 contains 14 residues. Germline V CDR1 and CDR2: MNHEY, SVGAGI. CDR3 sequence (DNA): TGTGCCAGCAGTTTCCTTGGACAGCTCTATGGCTACACCTTC. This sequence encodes CASSFLGQLYGYTF.

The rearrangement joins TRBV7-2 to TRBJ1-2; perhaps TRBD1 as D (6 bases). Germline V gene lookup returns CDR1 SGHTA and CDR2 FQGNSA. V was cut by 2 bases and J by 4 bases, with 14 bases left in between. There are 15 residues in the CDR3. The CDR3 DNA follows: TGTGCCAGCAGCTTACAACGGACAGAGGGCTATGGCTACACCTTC. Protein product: CASSLQRTEGYGYTF.

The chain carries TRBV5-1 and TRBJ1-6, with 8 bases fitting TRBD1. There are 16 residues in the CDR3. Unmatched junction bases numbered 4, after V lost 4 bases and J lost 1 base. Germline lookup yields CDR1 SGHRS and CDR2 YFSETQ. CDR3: CASSPRTGSYNSPLHF. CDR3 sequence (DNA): TGCGCCAGCAGCCCACGGACAGGGTCCTATAATTCACCCCTCCACTTT.

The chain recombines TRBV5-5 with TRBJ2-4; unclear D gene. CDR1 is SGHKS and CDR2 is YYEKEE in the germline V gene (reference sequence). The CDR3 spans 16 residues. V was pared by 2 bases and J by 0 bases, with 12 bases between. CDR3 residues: CASSFSATLAKNIQYF. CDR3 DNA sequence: TGTGCCAGCAGCTTTTCGGCCACTCTAGCCAAAAACATTCAGTACTTC. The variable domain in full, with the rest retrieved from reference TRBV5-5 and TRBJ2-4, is DAGVTQSPTHLIKTRGQQVTLRCSPISGHKSVSWYQQVLGQGPQFIFQYYEKEERGRGNFPDRFSARQFPNYSSELNVNALLLGDSALYLCASSFSATLAKNIQYFGAGTRLSVL.

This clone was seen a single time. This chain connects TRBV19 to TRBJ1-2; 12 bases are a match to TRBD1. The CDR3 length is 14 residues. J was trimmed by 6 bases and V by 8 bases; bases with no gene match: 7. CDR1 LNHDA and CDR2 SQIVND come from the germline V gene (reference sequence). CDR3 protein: CASGRDRGPDGYTF. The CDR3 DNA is TGTGCCAGTGGCCGGGACAGGGGGCCCGATGGCTACACCTTC.

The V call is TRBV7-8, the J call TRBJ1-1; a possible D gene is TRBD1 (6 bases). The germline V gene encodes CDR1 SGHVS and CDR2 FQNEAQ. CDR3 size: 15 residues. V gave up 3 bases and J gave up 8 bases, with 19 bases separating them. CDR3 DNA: TGTGCCAGCAGCTTCATCTCCCAGGGGTATCGGGAAGCTTTCTTT. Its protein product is CASSFISQGYREAFF.

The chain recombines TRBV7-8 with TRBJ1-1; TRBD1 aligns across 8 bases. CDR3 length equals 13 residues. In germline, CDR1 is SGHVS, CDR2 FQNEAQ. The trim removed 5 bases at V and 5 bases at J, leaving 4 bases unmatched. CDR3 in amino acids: CASSLTGGTEAFF. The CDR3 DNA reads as TGTGCCAGCAGCCTCACAGGGGGTACTGAAGCTTTCTTT.

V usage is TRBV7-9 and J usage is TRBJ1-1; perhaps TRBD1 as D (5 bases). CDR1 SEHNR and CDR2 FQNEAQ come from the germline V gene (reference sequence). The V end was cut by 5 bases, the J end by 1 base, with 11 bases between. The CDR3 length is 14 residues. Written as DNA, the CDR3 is TGTGCCAGCAGCCCGCCGACAGCGAACACTGAAGCTTTCTTT. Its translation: CASSPPTANTEAFF.

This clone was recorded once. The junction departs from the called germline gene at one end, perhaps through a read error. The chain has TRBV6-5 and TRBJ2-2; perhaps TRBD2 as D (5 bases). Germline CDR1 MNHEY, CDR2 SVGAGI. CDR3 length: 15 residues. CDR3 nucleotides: TGTGCCAGCAGTTCGGGGAGCCCGAACATCGGGGAGCTGTTTTTT. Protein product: CASSSGSPNIGELFF.

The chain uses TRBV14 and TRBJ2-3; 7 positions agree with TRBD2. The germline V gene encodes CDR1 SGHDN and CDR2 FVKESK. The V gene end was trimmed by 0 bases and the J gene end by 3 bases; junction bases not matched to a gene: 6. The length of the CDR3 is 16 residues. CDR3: CASSQDSGLGTDTQYF. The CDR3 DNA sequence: TGTGCCAGCAGCCAAGATAGTGGACTAGGTACAGATACGCAGTATTTT.

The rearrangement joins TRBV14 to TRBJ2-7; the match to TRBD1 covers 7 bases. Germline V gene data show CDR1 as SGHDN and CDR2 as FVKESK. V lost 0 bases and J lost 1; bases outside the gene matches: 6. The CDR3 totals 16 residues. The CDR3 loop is CASSQDIGTVSYEQYF. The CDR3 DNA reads TGTGCCAGCAGCCAAGATATCGGGACAGTGTCCTACGAGCAGTACTTC.

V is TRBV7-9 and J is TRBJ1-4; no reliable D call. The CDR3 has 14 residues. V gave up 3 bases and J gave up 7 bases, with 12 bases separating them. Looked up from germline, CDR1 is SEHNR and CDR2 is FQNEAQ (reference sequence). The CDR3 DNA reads TGTGCCAGCAGCTTTGGGGTGGAGAGTGAAAAACTGTTTTTT. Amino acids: CASSFGVESEKLFF.

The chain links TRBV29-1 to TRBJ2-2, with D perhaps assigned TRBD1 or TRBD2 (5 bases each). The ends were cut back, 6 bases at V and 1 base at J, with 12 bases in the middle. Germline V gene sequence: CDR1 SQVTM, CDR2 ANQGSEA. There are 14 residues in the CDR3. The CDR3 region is CSVGRDRNTGELFF. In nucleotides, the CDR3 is TGCAGCGTGGGACGAGACAGGAACACCGGGGAGCTGTTTTTT.

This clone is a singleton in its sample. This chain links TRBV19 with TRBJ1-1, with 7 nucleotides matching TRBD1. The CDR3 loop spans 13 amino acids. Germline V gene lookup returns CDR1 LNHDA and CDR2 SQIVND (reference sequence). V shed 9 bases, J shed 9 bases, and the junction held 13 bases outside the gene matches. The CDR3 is CASLPRQGAKAFF. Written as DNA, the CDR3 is TGTGCCAGCCTCCCTCGACAGGGCGCAAAAGCTTTCTTT.

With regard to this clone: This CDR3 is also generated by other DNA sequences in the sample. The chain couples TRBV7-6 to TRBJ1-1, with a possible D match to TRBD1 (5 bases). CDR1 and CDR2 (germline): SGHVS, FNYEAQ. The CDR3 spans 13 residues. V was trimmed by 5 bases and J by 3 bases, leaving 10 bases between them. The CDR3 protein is CASSLDSYTEAFF. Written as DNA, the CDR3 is TGTGCCAGCAGCCTCGACAGTTACACTGAAGCTTTCTTT.

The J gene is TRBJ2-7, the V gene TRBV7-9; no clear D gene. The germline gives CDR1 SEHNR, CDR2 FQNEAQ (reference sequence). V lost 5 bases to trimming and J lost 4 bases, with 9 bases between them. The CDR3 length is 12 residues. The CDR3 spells CASSVMGYEQYF. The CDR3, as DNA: TGTGCCAGCAGCGTAATGGGTTACGAGCAGTACTTC.

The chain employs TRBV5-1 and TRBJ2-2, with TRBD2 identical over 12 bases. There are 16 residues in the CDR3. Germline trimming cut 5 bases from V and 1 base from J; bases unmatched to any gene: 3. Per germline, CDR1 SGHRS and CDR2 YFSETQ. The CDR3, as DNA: TGCGCCAGCAGTCCACTAGCGGGGGGGAACACCGGGGAGCTGTTTTTT. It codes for CASSPLAGGNTGELFF.

The CDR3 DNA reads as TGTGCCAGCCGGGGTCTTGAGGTAAGACAGCCCCAGCATTTT. It specifies CASRGLEVRQPQHF. The V and J genes are TRBV6-4 and TRBJ1-5; D not resolved. The CDR3 has 14 residues. Germline assignment: CDR1 MRHNA and CDR2 SNTAGT. Deletions cut 8 bases from V and 7 bases from J, with 18 bases between.

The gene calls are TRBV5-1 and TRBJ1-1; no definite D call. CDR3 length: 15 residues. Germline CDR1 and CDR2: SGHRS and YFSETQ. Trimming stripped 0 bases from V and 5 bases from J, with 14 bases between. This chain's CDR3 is CASSLETGAVTEAFF. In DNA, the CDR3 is TGCGCCAGCAGCTTGGAGACGGGCGCGGTAACTGAAGCTTTCTTT.

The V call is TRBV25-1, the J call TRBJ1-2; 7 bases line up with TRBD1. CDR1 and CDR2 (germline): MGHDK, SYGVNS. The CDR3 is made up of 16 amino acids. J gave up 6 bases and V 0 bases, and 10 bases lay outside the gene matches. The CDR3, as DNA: TGTGCCAGCAGTGAATACTTTCACAGGGGTCATAATGGCTACACCTTC. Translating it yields CASSEYFHRGHNGYTF.

The CDR3 region has the DNA TGCGCCAGCAGACTGGCAACTAATGAAAAACTGTTTTTT. It yields the protein CASRLATNEKLFF. The chain joins TRBV5-1 to TRBJ1-4; D is uncertain. This CDR3 contains 13 residues. Per the germline V gene, CDR1 is SGHRS and CDR2 is YFSETQ. Trimming removed 5 bases from V and 0 bases from J, with 5 bases in between.

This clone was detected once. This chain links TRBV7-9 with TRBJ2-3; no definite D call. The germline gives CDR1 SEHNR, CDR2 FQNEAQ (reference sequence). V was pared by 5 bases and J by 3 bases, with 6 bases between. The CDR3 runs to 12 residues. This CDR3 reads CASSKITDTQYF. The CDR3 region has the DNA TGTGCCAGCAGCAAAATAACAGATACGCAGTATTTT.

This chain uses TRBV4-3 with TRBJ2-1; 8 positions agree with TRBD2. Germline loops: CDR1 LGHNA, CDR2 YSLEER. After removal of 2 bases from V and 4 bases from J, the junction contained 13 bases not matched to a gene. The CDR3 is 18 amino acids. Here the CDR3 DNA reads TGCGCCAGCAGCCAATCCGTTGGGCTAGCGGGTTATTACAATGAGCAGTTCTTC. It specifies CASSQSVGLAGYYNEQFF.

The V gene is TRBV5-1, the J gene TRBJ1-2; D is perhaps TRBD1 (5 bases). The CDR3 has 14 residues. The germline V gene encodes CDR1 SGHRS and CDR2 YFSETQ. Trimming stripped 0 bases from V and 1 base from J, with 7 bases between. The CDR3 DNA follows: TGCGCCAGCAGCTTGGCTGACAGTAACTATGGCTACACCTTC. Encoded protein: CASSLADSNYGYTF. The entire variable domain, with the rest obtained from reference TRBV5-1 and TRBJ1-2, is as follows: KAGVTQTPRYLIKTRGQQVTLSCSPISGHRSVSWYQQTPGQGLQFLFEYFSETQRNKGNFPGRFSGRQFSNSRSEMNVSTLELGDSALYLCASSLADSNYGYTFGSGTRLTVV.

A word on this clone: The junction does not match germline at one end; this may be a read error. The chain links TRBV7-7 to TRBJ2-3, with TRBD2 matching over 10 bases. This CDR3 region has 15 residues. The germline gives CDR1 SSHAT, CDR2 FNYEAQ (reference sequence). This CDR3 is CASSYGLAESDTQYF. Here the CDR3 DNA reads TGTGCTAGCAGCTACGGACTAGCGGAGTCAGATACGCAGTATTTT.

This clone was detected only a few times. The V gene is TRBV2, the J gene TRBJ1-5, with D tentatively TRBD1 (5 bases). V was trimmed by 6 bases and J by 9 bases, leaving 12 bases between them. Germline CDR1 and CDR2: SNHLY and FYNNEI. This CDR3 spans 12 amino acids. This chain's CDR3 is CASSLQALPQHF. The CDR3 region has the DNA TGTGCCAGCAGCCTACAGGCCTTGCCCCAGCATTTT.

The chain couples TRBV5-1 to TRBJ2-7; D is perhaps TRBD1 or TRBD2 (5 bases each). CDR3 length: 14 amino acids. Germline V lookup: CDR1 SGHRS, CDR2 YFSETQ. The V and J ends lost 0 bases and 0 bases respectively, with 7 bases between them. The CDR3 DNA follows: TGCGCCAGCAGCTTGGCAGGGAGCTCCTACGAGCAGTACTTC. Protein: CASSLAGSSYEQYF.

The CDR3 DNA is TGTGCCAGCAGCCCGGGACCTTTACCTGACAGGGCGAACACCGGGGAGCTGTTTTTT. Translating gives CASSPGPLPDRANTGELFF. V and J are TRBV9 and TRBJ2-2; 7 bases line up with TRBD1. Germline CDR1 SGDLS, CDR2 YYNGEE. The J segment lost 0 bases and the V segment lost 4 bases, leaving 15 bases of the junction unmatched. The CDR3 extends over 19 amino acids. The complete variable domain, with remaining parts taken from reference TRBV9 and TRBJ2-2, reads DSGVTQTPKHLITATGQRVTLRCSPRSGDLSVYWYQQSLDQGLQFLIQYYNGEERAKGNILERFSAQQFPDLHSELNLSSLELGDSALYFCASSPGPLPDRANTGELFFGEGSRLTVL.

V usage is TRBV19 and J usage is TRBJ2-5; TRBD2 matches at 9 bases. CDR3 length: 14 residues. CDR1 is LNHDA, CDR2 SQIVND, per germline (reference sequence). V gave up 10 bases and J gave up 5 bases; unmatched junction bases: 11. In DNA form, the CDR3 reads TGTGCCACTTCGCGTAGCGGGGGATGGGAGACCCAGTACTTC. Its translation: CATSRSGGWETQYF. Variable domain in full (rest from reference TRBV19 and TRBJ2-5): DGGITQSPKYLFRKEGQNVTLSCEQNLNHDAMYWYRQDPGQGLRLIYYSQIVNDFQKGDIAEGYSVSREKKESFPLTVTSAQKNPTAFYLCATSRSGGWETQYFGPGTRLLVL.

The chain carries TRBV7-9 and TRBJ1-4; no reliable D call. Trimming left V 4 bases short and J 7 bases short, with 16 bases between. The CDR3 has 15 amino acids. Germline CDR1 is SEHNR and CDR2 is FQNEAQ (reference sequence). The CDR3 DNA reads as TGTGCCAGCAGCTGGTTACAGCTCTCCGGTGAAAAACTGTTTTTT. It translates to CASSWLQLSGEKLFF. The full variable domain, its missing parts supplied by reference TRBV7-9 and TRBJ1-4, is DTGVSQNPRHKITKRGQNVTFRCDPISEHNRLYWYRQTLGQGPEFLTYFQNEAQLEKSRLLSDRFSAERPKGSFSTLEIQRTEQGDSAMYLCASSWLQLSGEKLFFGSGTQLSVL.